This T cell receptor beta chain stems from a study of blood T cell repertoires in COVID-19. Generated by immunoSEQ multiplex PCR, the TCRdb table keeps only in-frame clones and is missing some. Counted here are 330,000 or so clones, around nine tenths occurring once; the ten biggest clones make up around 4%. The TCR sequence derives from a woman aged 60 to 75 with COVID-19, enrolled during active disease. Sequenced material: peripheral blood.

The CDR3 spells CASSPERGNTIYF. The CDR3 nucleotides are TGTGCCAGCAGCCCCGAGCGGGGAAACACCATATATTTT. V usage is TRBV7-9 and J usage is TRBJ1-3, with D unresolved. Trimming left V 5 bases short and J 4 bases short, with 9 bases between. The CDR3 extends over 13 amino acids. The germline V gene has CDR1 SEHNR and CDR2 FQNEAQ (reference sequence).